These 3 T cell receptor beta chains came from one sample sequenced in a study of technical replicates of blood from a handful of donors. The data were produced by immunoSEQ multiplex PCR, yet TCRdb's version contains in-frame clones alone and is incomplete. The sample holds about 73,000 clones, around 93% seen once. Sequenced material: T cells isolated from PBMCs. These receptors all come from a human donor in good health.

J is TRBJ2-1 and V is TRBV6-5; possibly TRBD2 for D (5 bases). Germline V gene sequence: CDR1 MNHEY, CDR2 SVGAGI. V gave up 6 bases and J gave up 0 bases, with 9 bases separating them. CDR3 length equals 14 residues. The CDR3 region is CASRDLSSYNEQFF. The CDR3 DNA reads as TGTGCCAGCAGGGACTTGAGCTCCTACAATGAGCAGTTCTTC.

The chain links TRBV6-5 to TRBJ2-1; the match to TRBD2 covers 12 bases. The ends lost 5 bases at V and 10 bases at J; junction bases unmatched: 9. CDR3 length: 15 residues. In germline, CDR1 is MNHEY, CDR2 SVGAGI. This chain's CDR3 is CASSPLAGGPEEQFF. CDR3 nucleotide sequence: TGTGCCAGCAGTCCGCTAGCGGGAGGGCCTGAGGAGCAGTTCTTC.

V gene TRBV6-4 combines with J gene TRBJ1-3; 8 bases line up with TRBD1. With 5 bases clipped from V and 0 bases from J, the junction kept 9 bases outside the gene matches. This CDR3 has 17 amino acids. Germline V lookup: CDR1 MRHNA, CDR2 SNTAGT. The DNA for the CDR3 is TGTGCCAGCAGTCTCCAGGGACAGGCGGACTCTGGAAACACCATATATTTT. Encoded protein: CASSLQGQADSGNTIYF.